This T cell receptor beta chain was observed in a study of cytomegalovirus exposure and HLA in healthy donors. Using immunoSEQ multiplex PCR, the repertoire was profiled, and TCRdb retains in-frame clones only, with some absent. This table has tens of thousands of clones, approximately 97% appearing once. CDR1 and CDR2 from the germline V gene are SEHNR and FQNEAQ (reference sequence). This CDR3 spans 15 amino acids. J gave up 0 bases and V 7 bases, and 4 bases lay outside the gene matches. Sequences were obtained from PBMCs. The origin of this receptor is a woman aged 18-29 years in good health and CMV-seropositive. This rearrangement joins TRBV7-9 to TRBJ2-3, with 10 bases aligning to TRBD2. The CDR3 loop reads CASTGSGRSTDTQYF. CDR3 nucleotides: TGTGCCAGCACCGGTAGCGGGAGGAGCACAGATACGCAGTATTTT.